This TCR beta chain was sequenced in a study of T cells in Graves' hyperthyroidism and ophthalmopathy (dated by TCRdb to about 2019). At the level of the whole study: Peripheral blood was collected at initial diagnosis, before any treatment. Once sampling was done, hyperthyroidism patients were given methimazole at a starting dose of 30 mg daily, whereas ophthalmopathy patients were given high-dose intravenous methylprednisolone. In addition, the study compared T-cell repertoires in thyroid tissue and in blood from roughly six Graves' hyperthyroidism patients. The 100 or so discovery patients were randomly divided into training and test sets at a 7:3 ratio. TCR V-J signatures able to tell the groups apart were searched for in a discovery cohort of approximately 95 patients, of whom more than 40 had Graves' ophthalmopathy and roughly 58 had stable Graves' hyperthyroidism. According to the paper, TCR Vbeta CDR3 sequencing was carried out on approximately 140 peripheral blood samples, which came from more than 40 ophthalmopathy, some 73 hyperthyroidism and about 17 progressor patients. An independent validation cohort of about 19 hyperthyroidism patients and 17 patients who later progressed to ophthalmopathy tested prospective prediction of ophthalmopathy.

Hyperthyroidism patients were aged 18 to 65 years and newly diagnosed, with disease duration of less than 2 months. Any patient with an uncontrolled infection, another autoimmune disease, pregnancy or lactation was excluded. Diagnoses relied on clinical symptoms, serum thyroxine and TRAb, thyroid ultrasound and orbital computed tomography. Blood from progressor patients was collected at the time of first diagnosis with hyperthyroidism, before any ophthalmopathy symptoms had appeared. Ficoll-Paque density gradient centrifugation was used to isolate PBMCs from approximately 10 ml of fresh peripheral blood. Progressor patients were first diagnosed with Graves' hyperthyroidism and then developed ophthalmopathy during follow-up. Total RNA was extracted with Trizol reagent, and quality was checked on an Agilent 2100 Bioanalyzer. The study at large found these results: In cross-validation, a model built on a 13 V-J signature told ophthalmopathy apart from stable hyperthyroidism with 87.88% sensitivity and about 81% specificity, and in testing the same model reached 80%/75%. In validation, progression to ophthalmopathy was predicted by the model with roughly 71% sensitivity and 72.22% specificity, a median of roughly 6.4 months before onset. Most expanded thyroid clonotypes (frequency above 0.001) were also found in blood, which suggests that blood repertoires may mirror thyroid immune responses. Sample size was not statistically predetermined, and investigators were not blinded to group allocation.

V loses 5 bases, J loses 0 bases, and the germline ends lie 8 bases apart. The germline V gene yields MNHEY for CDR1 and SVGEGT for CDR2. Inclusive of the bounding cysteine and phenylalanine, the CDR3 is 13 residues long. Here the CDR3 DNA is all that survives: 39 bases in frame from base 1. The TCR beta CDR3 regions were amplified from the RNA transcripts. For the first round of RT-PCR on the TCR CDR3, the HTBI primer set was used together with the Qiagen OneStep RT-PCR kit. Libraries were constructed in a second round of multiplex PCR, after which size selection and purification were carried out. The libraries were sequenced on an Illumina HiSeq2000 using paired-end 100 bp reads. The authors processed their data as follows. SOAPnuke was used to process the raw data, throwing out any read that contained adapters or uncalled bases, had a mean Phred below 15, or lacked an exact constant-primer or identifier match. High-quality paired reads were merged with COPE v1.2.5, and unique nucleotide sequences were defined as clonotypes. MiTCR v1.1 was used to align clonotypes to the IMGT TRBV, TRBD and TRBJ reference segments. Analysis was restricted to V-J combinations with a frequency above 0.0001, which covered just over 98% of repertoires. The TCS score was defined as F50 (clonal expansion) divided by E x V (chaos), with BLOSUM62-based TCRdist calculated between CDR3 peptides within each V-J. Welch's t-statistics and random forest reduced around 510 V-J features to about 12, which were used in a naive Bayes classifier (R e1071). In-frame beta chains were kept once TCRdb had trimmed the public reads at Q25 with fastp and called clones with MiXCR. Entries are consolidated by CDR3 protein sequence, retaining the most common genes and DNA. For this entry, the V and J calls and clone size follow TCRdb and not the study's own pipeline. The sample profile shows nearly 600,000 distinct CDR3 sequences; approximately 15% of them were found once. The ten largest clonotypes hold 5% to 7% of the sample.

This clonotype was seen repeatedly, ten times or more. Its antigen is currently not known. The sample holds no much larger clone one base away, and base qualities are not on file. The V and J genes are TRBV6-2 or TRBV6-3 and TRBJ2-7, with no confidently assigned D gene. This TCR was sampled from a young woman with Graves' hyperthyroidism that later progressed to Graves' ophthalmopathy. The sequencing input was blood. The DNA reads TGTGCCAGCAGTCCTTCGAGCTCCTACGAGCAGTACTTC. This translates into CASSPSSSYEQYF.